What follows are 28 T cell receptor beta chains derived from one specimen sequenced in a study of T cell changes during pregnancy in multiple sclerosis. Clones were read by immunoSEQ multiplex PCR, and TCRdb kept only the in-frame ones, dropping some. The table lists 39,000 or so clones, around 90% of them singletons, with under 0.45% in the top ten. Sequencing was performed on CD4+ T cells from peripheral blood mononuclear cells, taken after pregnancy. These receptors were taken from a female donor in good health, enrolled as a control in a pregnancy study.

This chain joins TRBV7-9 and TRBJ1-1; the D is unclear. This CDR3 contains 13 residues. V gave up 3 bases and J gave up 4 bases, with 9 bases separating them. Germline CDR1 reads SEHNR; CDR2 reads FQNEAQ (reference sequence). In nucleotides, the CDR3 is TGTGCCAGCAGCTTTGAAAGACTCACTGAAGCTTTCTTT. This encodes CASSFERLTEAFF.

The V and J genes are TRBV9 and TRBJ2-1; 8 nucleotides match TRBD2. Trimming at V came to 0 bases and at J to 2 bases, leaving 1 base not matched to a gene. The CDR3 spans 15 residues. Per the germline V gene, CDR1 is SGDLS and CDR2 is YYNGEE. This chain's CDR3 is CASSVGGGTYNEQFF. In nucleotides, the CDR3 is TGTGCCAGCAGCGTAGGCGGGGGGACCTACAATGAGCAGTTCTTC.

The chain uses TRBV5-1 and TRBJ2-1, with D possibly TRBD1 on 6 matching bases. There are 15 residues in the CDR3. Germline CDR1 SGHRS, CDR2 YFSETQ. Trimming took off 0 bases at V and 9 bases at J, with 16 bases between the two ends. The CDR3 nucleotides read TGCGCCAGCAGCTTGGTTCAGGGGCAGTGGGTTGAGCAGTTCTTC. Translated, it gives CASSLVQGQWVEQFF.

V is TRBV19 and J is TRBJ2-7; unclear D gene. CDR3 length: 14 amino acids. Germline V gene sequence: CDR1 LNHDA, CDR2 SQIVND (reference sequence). V shed 5 bases and J shed 4 bases, with 15 bases lying between them. Written as DNA, the CDR3 is TGTGCCAGTAGTGTATTGTCCTCCACATACGAGCAGTACTTC. It codes for CASSVLSSTYEQYF.

This rearrangement joins TRBV10-3 to TRBJ1-2, with 7 nucleotides matching TRBD1. Germline V gene lookup returns CDR1 ENHRY and CDR2 SYGVKD. This CDR3 has 14 amino acids. The junction had 6 bases not matched to a gene; V was cut back by 6 bases and J by 2 bases. This chain's CDR3 is CAIRGTDYNYGYTF. CDR3 DNA: TGTGCCATCAGGGGGACAGATTACAACTATGGCTACACCTTC.

The genes are TRBV15 and TRBJ1-1; D may be TRBD1 (6 bases). Trimming took 3 bases from V and 6 from J, leaving 17 bases between them. The CDR3 runs to 15 residues. Per germline, CDR1 LNHNV and CDR2 YYDKDF (reference sequence). For the CDR3, the DNA is TGTGCCACCAGCAGTACAGGGTTTGGGGTCCCTGAAGCTTTCTTT. Its translation is CATSSTGFGVPEAFF.

The chain links TRBV11-2 to TRBJ2-3; weak D call: TRBD1 (6 bases). The length of the CDR3 is 15 residues. V shed 2 bases and J shed 2 bases, with 11 bases lying between them. Germline V gene lookup returns CDR1 SGHAT and CDR2 FQNNGV. CDR3 region: CASSLTGRATDTQYF. CDR3 sequence (DNA): TGTGCCAGCAGCTTAACAGGGCGGGCCACAGATACGCAGTATTTT. The variable domain in full, completed from reference TRBV11-2 and TRBJ2-3, reads EAGVAQSPRYKIIEKRQSVAFWCNPISGHATLYWYQQILGQGPKLLIQFQNNGVVDDSQLPKDRFSAERLKGVDSTLKIQPAKLEDSAVYLCASSLTGRATDTQYFGPGTRLTVL.

A few counts support this clone. V usage is TRBV7-7 and J usage is TRBJ2-3, with 8 bases fitting TRBD2. With V trimmed by 5 bases and J by 4 bases, 14 bases remained unmatched. Germline lookup yields CDR1 SSHAT and CDR2 FNYEAQ (reference sequence). CDR3 size: 17 residues. The CDR3 region is CASSHTSQREYADTQYF. CDR3 bases: TGTGCCAGCAGCCACACCAGCCAGCGGGAGTACGCAGATACGCAGTATTTT.

This chain links TRBV11-3 with TRBJ1-1, with D possibly matching TRBD1 (6 bases). Germline lookup yields CDR1 SGHNT and CDR2 YENEEA. The CDR3 has 14 amino acids. Between the trimmed V and J ends, which lost 6 bases and 1 base, there was a span of 12 bases. The CDR3 bases are TGTGCCAGCAGTTTACAGGGCGGGAACACTGAAGCTTTCTTT. This sequence encodes CASSLQGGNTEAFF.

V and J are TRBV9 and TRBJ2-2, with unresolved D. CDR3 size: 16 residues. Deletions cut 0 bases from V and 0 bases from J, with 9 bases between. Looked up from germline, CDR1 is SGDLS and CDR2 is YYNGEE. CDR3 loop: CASSVVRAANTGELFF. For the CDR3, the DNA is TGTGCCAGCAGCGTAGTCCGCGCCGCGAACACCGGGGAGCTGTTTTTT.

The rearrangement uses TRBV6-1 and TRBJ1-4, with 7 bases that match TRBD1. The CDR3 runs to 16 residues. The germline gives CDR1 MNHNS, CDR2 SASEGT. With V trimmed by 4 bases and J by 2 bases, 7 bases remained unmatched. The CDR3 coding sequence is TGTGCCAGCAGTGTAAGACCGGGACAGACTAATGAAAAACTGTTTTTT. Translated: CASSVRPGQTNEKLFF.

The V call is TRBV7-2, the J call TRBJ2-1; 10 bases line up with TRBD2. This CDR3 contains 15 residues. Per germline, CDR1 SGHTA and CDR2 FQGNSA. Unmatched junction bases numbered 3, after V lost 1 base and J lost 6 bases. CDR3 in amino acids: CASSLGGTSVNEQFF. The CDR3 DNA follows: TGTGCCAGCAGCTTAGGAGGGACTAGCGTCAATGAGCAGTTCTTC.

V gene TRBV6-5 combines with J gene TRBJ1-5; TRBD1 aligns across 11 bases. This CDR3 comprises 14 residues. The V gene end was trimmed by 5 bases and the J gene end by 7 bases; junction bases not matched to a gene: 4. Germline assignment: CDR1 MNHEY and CDR2 SVGAGI. CDR3 loop: CASSRDRGSQPQHF. CDR3 DNA: TGTGCCAGCAGTCGGGACAGGGGGAGCCAGCCCCAGCATTTT.

This clone has just a few counts. The chain links TRBV19 to TRBJ2-1, with D maybe TRBD2 (5 bases). The CDR3 is 13 residues long. V lost 3 bases to trimming and J lost 10 bases, with 13 bases between them. Germline V gives CDR1 LNHDA, CDR2 SQIVND (reference sequence). The CDR3 is CASSMGRGREQFF. In nucleotides, the CDR3 is TGTGCCAGTAGTATGGGGAGAGGGCGCGAGCAGTTCTTC. Combining the CDR3 with reference TRBV19 and TRBJ2-1 gives the whole variable domain DGGITQSPKYLFRKEGQNVTLSCEQNLNHDAMYWYRQDPGQGLRLIYYSQIVNDFQKGDIAEGYSVSREKKESFPLTVTSAQKNPTAFYLCASSMGRGREQFFGPGTRLTVL.

This clone was picked up one time. The chain combines TRBV10-3 with TRBJ2-1; TRBD1 agrees at 7 bases. Per germline, CDR1 ENHRY and CDR2 SYGVKD. V shed 0 bases, J shed 8 bases, and the junction held 10 bases outside the gene matches. CDR3 length equals 16 residues. CDR3 protein: CAISESKGGRNDEQFF. The CDR3 bases are TGTGCCATCAGTGAGTCAAAAGGGGGCAGAAACGATGAGCAGTTCTTC.

The chain links TRBV30 to TRBJ1-1; D perhaps matches TRBD1 (6 bases). The CDR3 extends over 14 amino acids. CDR1 and CDR2 (germline): GTSNPN, SVGIG (reference sequence). V was pared by 0 bases and J by 1 base, with 9 bases between. The CDR3 nucleotides read TGTGCCTGGAGTGTTCGCAGGGGGAACACTGAAGCTTTCTTT. It yields the protein CAWSVRRGNTEAFF.

The genes are TRBV30 and TRBJ2-2; 9 nucleotides align to TRBD1. The germline gives CDR1 GTSNPN, CDR2 SVGIG (reference sequence). The CDR3 length is 12 residues. Germline trimming cut 5 bases from V and 8 bases from J; bases unmatched to any gene: 3. The CDR3 loop is CAWHRGLGELFF. CDR3 bases: TGTGCCTGGCACAGGGGGCTGGGGGAGCTGTTTTTT. Drawing the rest from reference TRBV30 and TRBJ2-2, the complete variable domain is SQTIHQWPATLVQPVGSPLSLECTVEGTSNPNLYWYRQAAGRGLQLLFYSVGIGQISSEVPQNLSASRPQDRQFILSSKKLLLSDSGFYLCAWHRGLGELFFGEGSRLTVL.

The chain links TRBV6-1 to TRBJ1-5; D gene ambiguous. Germline assignment: CDR1 MNHNS and CDR2 SASEGT. The CDR3 is 14 residues long. Deletions cut 4 bases from V and 4 bases from J, with 11 bases between. CDR3 in DNA: TGTGCCAGCAGTGCCGGGATCCTAAATCAGCCCCAGCATTTT. This encodes CASSAGILNQPQHF.

The rearrangement joins TRBV10-3 to TRBJ2-3; TRBD1 matches at 9 bases. V gave up 6 bases and J gave up 1 base; unmatched junction bases: 5. Looked up from germline, CDR1 is ENHRY and CDR2 is SYGVKD. This CDR3 is 15 amino acids long. Written as DNA, the CDR3 is TGTGCCATCAGCTCGGGACAGGGAGGCACAGATACGCAGTATTTT. Its translation is CAISSGQGGTDTQYF.

This chain links TRBV6-1 with TRBJ1-2; D gene ambiguous. V was trimmed by 4 bases and J by 4 bases, leaving 13 bases between them. The CDR3 consists of 14 residues. Germline loops: CDR1 MNHNS, CDR2 SASEGT. The CDR3 region is CASSASGVGYGYTF. CDR3 DNA: TGTGCCAGCAGTGCCTCCGGGGTGGGCTATGGCTACACCTTC.

This chain connects TRBV6-6 to TRBJ1-2, with D unclear. This CDR3 spans 14 amino acids. V lost 6 bases to trimming and J lost 4 bases, with 15 bases between them. Germline V lookup: CDR1 MNHNY, CDR2 SVGAGI (reference sequence). CDR3 protein: CASRTAATTYGYTF. CDR3 coding DNA: TGTGCCAGCAGGACGGCGGCCACGACCTATGGCTACACCTTC.

This clone appeared a single time. The J gene is TRBJ2-2, the V gene TRBV11-3, with TRBD1 matching over 7 bases. The CDR3 runs to 17 residues. The J segment lost 2 bases and the V segment lost 0 bases, leaving 6 bases of the junction unmatched. The germline CDR1 and CDR2 sequences are SGHNT and YENEEA. This CDR3 is CASSLDQTGINTGELFF. The CDR3 nucleotides read TGTGCCAGCAGCTTAGACCAGACAGGGATAAACACCGGGGAGCTGTTTTTT. Combining the CDR3 with reference TRBV11-3 and TRBJ2-2 gives the whole variable domain EAGVVQSPRYKIIEKKQPVAFWCNPISGHNTLYWYLQNLGQGPELLIRYENEEAVDDSQLPKDRFSAERLKGVDSTLKIQPAELGDSAVYLCASSLDQTGINTGELFFGEGSRLTVL.

V gene TRBV9 combines with J gene TRBJ2-1, with 10 bases that match TRBD2. CDR1 SGDLS and CDR2 YYNGEE come from the germline V gene. Trimming removed 0 bases from V and 4 bases from J; junction bases left unmatched: 10. There are 18 residues in the CDR3. The CDR3 reads CASSVGTLAGGTYNEQFF. For the CDR3, the DNA is TGTGCCAGCAGCGTAGGTACGTTAGCGGGAGGAACATACAATGAGCAGTTCTTC.

This clone was counted only a few times. The genes are TRBV21-1 and TRBJ2-6; the table's D call, TRBD1, was not checked against the DNA. TRBV21-1 is marked as a pseudogene. This CDR3 region has 17 residues. The CDR3 coding sequence is TGTGCCAGCAGCAGGACAGGGTTTAAGCCTGGGGCCAACGTCCTGACTTTC. Translation: CASSRTGFKPGANVLTF.

The chain uses TRBV4-3 and TRBJ2-6; unclear D gene. The CDR3 runs to 18 residues. Trimming left V 1 base short and J 1 base short, with 14 bases between. The germline gives CDR1 LGHNA, CDR2 YSLEER. The CDR3 region has the DNA TGCGCCAGCAGCCAAGTCCTAGACGGTATGTCTGGGGCCAACGTCCTGACTTTC. It specifies CASSQVLDGMSGANVLTF.

The chain links TRBV5-1 to TRBJ2-2; D unclear. CDR3 length: 13 amino acids. Germline CDR1 and CDR2: SGHRS and YFSETQ. Between the trimmed V and J ends, which lost 0 bases and 6 bases, there was a span of 6 bases. CDR3 loop: CASSLVSPGELFF. Written as DNA, the CDR3 is TGCGCCAGCAGCTTGGTATCCCCCGGGGAGCTGTTTTTT.

The V and J genes are TRBV4-1 and TRBJ1-4, with D maybe TRBD1 (5 bases). Germline-derived CDR1 and CDR2 are MGHRA and YSYEKL. V gave up 1 base and J gave up 0 bases, with 9 bases separating them. CDR3 length: 16 amino acids. The CDR3 DNA sequence: TGCGCCAGCAGCCAAGGACAGCCTGCAACTAATGAAAAACTGTTTTTT. This encodes CASSQGQPATNEKLFF.

This clone was recorded a few times. The J gene is TRBJ2-5, the V gene TRBV12-5; 7 nucleotides align to TRBD1. Germline-derived CDR1 and CDR2 are LGHNT and FRNRAP. V gave up 5 bases and J gave up 0 bases; unmatched junction bases: 3. The CDR3 is 14 amino acids. The CDR3, as DNA: TGTGCTAGTGGTGTGGGACAGTACCAAGAGACCCAGTACTTC. Its translation is CASGVGQYQETQYF.